The text below deals with one TCR beta chain. The target antigen is unknown. V dropped 5 bases and J dropped 4 bases, with 7 bases sitting between them. Germline CDR1 reads MNHNY; CDR2 reads SVGAGI (reference sequence). This CDR3 contains 12 residues. Produced via immunoSEQ multiplex PCR; TCRdb's table is partial and in-frame only. This sample yields about 60,000 clones, of which roughly 90% are seen a single time; roughly 1% belongs to the top ten. The sample originates from a study of cytomegalovirus exposure and HLA in healthy donors. Study findings and constraints: With high specificity and sensitivity, the classifier reportedly diagnosed cytomegalovirus status. According to a subsequent analysis, TCR clusters from the first cohort were inclined to appear together in the roughly 120 validation repertoires. The study labeled 164 TCR beta chains cytomegalovirus-associated.

While the first cohort had around 700 subjects, the donors belonged to the separate validation cohort of about 130 subjects. This rearrangement joins TRBV6-6 to TRBJ2-3, with D hard to call. The sample was PBMCs. This TCR came from a man aged 18 to 29 in good health and CMV-seronegative. The CDR3 sequence is CASSPSADTQYF. The CDR3 DNA follows: TGTGCCAGCAGTCCGTCCGCAGATACGCAGTATTTT.